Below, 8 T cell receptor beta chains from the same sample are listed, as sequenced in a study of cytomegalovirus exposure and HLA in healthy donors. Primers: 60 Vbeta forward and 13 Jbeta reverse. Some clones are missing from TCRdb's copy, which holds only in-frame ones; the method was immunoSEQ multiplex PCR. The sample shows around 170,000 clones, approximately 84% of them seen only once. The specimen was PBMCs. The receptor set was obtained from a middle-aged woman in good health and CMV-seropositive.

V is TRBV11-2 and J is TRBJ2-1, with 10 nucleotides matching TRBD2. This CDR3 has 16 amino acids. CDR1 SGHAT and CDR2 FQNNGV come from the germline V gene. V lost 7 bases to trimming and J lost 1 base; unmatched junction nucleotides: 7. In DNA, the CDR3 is TGTGCCAGCACGCGACTAGCGGGTTTATCCTACAATGAGCAGTTCTTC. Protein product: CASTRLAGLSYNEQFF.

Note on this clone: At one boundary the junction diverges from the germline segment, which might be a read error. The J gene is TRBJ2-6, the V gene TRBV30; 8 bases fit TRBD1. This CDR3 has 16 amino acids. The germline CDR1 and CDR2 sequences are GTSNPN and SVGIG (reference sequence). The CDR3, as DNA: TGTGCCTGGAGTGTCTCACAGGGGGTTGGGGCCAACGGCCTGACTTTC. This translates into CAWSVSQGVGANGLTF.

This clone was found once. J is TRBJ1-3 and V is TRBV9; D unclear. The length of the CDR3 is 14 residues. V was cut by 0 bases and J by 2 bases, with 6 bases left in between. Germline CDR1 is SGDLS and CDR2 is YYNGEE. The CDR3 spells CASSVGGTGNTIYF. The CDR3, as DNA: TGTGCCAGCAGCGTAGGAGGGACTGGAAACACCATATATTTT.

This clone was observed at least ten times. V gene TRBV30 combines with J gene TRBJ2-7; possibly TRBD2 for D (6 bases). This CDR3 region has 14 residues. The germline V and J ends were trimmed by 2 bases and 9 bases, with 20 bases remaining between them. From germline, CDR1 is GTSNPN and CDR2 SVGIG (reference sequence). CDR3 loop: CAWSSPFWGGMQYF. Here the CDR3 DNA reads TGTGCCTGGAGTTCCCCGTTTTGGGGCGGGATGCAGTACTTC.

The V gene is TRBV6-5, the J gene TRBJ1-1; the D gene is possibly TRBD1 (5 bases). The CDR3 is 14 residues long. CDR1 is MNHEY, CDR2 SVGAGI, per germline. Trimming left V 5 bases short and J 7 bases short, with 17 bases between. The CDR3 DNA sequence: TGTGCCAGCAGTACAGCCGGGGGACGAGATGAAGCTTTCTTT. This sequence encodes CASSTAGGRDEAFF.

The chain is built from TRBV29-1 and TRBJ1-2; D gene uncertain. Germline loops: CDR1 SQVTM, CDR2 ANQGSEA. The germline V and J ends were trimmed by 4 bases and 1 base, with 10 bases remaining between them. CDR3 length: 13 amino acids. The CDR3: CSVGPTRNYGYTF. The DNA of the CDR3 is TGCAGCGTTGGACCGACACGTAACTATGGCTACACCTTC.

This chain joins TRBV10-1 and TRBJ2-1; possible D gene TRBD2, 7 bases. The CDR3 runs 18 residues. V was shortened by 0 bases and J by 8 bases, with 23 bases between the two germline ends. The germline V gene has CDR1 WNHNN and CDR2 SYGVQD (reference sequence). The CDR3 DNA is TGCGCCAGCAGTGAGTCCAAGACGGGGGGCGAAGTGGTTGATGAGCAGTTCTTC. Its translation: CASSESKTGGEVVDEQFF.

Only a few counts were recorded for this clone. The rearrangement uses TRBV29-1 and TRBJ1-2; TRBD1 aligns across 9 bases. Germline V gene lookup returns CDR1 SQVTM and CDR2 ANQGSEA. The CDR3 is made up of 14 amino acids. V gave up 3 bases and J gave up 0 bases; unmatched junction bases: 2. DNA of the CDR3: TGCAGCGTTGAGGGACAGGGTTCTAACTATGGCTACACCTTC. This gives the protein CSVEGQGSNYGYTF.